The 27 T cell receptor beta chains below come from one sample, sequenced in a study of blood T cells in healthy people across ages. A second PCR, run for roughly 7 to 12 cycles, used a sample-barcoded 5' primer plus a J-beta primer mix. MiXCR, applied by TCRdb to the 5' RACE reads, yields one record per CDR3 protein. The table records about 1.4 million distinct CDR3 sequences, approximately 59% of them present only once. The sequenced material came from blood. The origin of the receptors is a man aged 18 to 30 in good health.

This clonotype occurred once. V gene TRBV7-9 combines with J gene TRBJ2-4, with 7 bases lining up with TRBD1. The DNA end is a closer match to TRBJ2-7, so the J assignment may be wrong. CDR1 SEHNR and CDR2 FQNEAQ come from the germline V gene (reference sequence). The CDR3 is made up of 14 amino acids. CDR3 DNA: TGTGCCAGCAGCCCCCGACAGGGAAACAACGAGCAGTACTTC. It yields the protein CASSPRQGNNEQYF.

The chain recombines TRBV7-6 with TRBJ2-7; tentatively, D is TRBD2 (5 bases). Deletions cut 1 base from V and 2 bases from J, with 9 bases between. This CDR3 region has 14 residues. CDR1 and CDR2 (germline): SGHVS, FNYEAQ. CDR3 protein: CASSLEASTYEQYF. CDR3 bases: TGTGCCAGCAGCTTAGAGGCTAGCACCTACGAGCAGTACTTC. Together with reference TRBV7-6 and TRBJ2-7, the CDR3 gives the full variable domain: GAGVSQSPRYKVTKRGQDVALRCDPISGHVSLYWYRQALGQGPEFLTYFNYEAQQDKSGLPNDRFSAERPEGSISTLTIQRTEQRDSAMYRCASSLEASTYEQYFGPGTRLTVT.

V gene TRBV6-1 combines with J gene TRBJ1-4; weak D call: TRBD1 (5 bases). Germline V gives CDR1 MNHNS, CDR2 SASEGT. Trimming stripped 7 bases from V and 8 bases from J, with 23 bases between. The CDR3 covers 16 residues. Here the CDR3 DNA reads TGTGCCAGCATAGGTTATCAGGGCTCTTTTTTGGAAAAACTGTTTTTT. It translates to CASIGYQGSFLEKLFF.

The CDR3 nucleotides are TGTGCCAGCAGCGTAGGTGGTGTGGTGAACACTGAAGCTTTCTTT. Its protein is CASSVGGVVNTEAFF. The rearrangement links TRBV9 to TRBJ1-1; D not resolved. The length of the CDR3 is 15 residues. Germline assignment: CDR1 SGDLS and CDR2 YYNGEE. V was shortened by 0 bases and J by 0 bases, with 9 bases between the two germline ends.

The CDR3 DNA reads as TGTGCCACCAGTGCCTCTACAGCTAACTATGGCTACACCTTC. Translating gives CATSASTANYGYTF. This sequence joins TRBV24-1 and TRBJ1-2; D gene ambiguous. This CDR3 has 14 amino acids. V lost 5 bases and J lost 0, with 9 bases in between. The germline gives CDR1 KGHDR, CDR2 SFDVKD.

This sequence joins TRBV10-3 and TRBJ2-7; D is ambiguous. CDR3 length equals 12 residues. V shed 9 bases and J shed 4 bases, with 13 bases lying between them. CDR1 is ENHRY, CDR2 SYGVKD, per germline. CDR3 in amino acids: CAIKGSGYEQYF. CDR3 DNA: TGTGCCATAAAGGGCTCCGGGTACGAGCAGTACTTC.

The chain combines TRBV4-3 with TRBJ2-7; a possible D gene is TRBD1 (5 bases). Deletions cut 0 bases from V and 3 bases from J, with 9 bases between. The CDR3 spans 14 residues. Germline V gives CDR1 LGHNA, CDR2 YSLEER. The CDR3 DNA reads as TGCGCCAGCAGCCAAGAAGAGCAGGGCTACGAGCAGTACTTC. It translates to CASSQEEQGYEQYF.

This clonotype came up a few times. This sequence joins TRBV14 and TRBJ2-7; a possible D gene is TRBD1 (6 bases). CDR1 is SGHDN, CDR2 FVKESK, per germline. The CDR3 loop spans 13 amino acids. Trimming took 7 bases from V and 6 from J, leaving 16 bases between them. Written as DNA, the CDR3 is TGTGCCAGCACCCGAACAGGGTCCAGCGAGCAGTACTTC. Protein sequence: CASTRTGSSEQYF.

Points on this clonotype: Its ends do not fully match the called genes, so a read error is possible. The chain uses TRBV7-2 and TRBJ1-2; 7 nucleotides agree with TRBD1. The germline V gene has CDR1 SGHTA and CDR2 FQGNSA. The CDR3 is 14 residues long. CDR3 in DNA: TGTGCCAGCAGCTTAACAGGGGAGCCCTATGACTACACCTTC. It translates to CASSLTGEPYDYTF.

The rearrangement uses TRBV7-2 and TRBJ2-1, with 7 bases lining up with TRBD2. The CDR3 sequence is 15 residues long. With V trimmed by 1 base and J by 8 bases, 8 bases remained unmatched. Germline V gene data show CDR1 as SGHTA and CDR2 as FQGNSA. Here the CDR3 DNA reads TGTGCCAGCAGCTTAGATCTTAGCGGGTATGATGAGCAGTTCTTC. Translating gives CASSLDLSGYDEQFF. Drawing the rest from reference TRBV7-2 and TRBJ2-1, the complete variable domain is GAGVSQSPSNKVTEKGKDVELRCDPISGHTALYWYRQSLGQGLEFLIYFQGNSAPDKSGLPSDRFSAERTGGSVSTLTIQRTQQEDSAVYLCASSLDLSGYDEQFFGPGTRLTVL.

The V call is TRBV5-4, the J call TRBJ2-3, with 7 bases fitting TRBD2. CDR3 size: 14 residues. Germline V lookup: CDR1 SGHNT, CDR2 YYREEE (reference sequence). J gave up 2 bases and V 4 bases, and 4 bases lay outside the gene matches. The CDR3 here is CASSGDYDTDTQYF. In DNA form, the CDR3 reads TGTGCCAGCAGCGGGGACTACGACACAGATACGCAGTATTTT.

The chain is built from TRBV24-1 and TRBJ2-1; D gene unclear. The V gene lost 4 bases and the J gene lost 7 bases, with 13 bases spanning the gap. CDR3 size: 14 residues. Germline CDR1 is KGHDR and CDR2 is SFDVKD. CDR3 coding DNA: TGTGCCACCAGTGACAGGTCTCTGGGGAATGAGCAGTTCTTC. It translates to CATSDRSLGNEQFF.

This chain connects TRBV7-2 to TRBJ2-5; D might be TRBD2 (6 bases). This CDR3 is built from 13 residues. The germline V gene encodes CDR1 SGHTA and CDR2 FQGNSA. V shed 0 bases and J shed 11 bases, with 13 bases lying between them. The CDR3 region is CASSLALERAQYF. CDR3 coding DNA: TGTGCCAGCAGCTTAGCGCTCGAGCGGGCACAGTACTTC.

The CDR3 sequence: CATSELTGGKYF. The CDR3 DNA reads as TGTGCCACCAGTGAACTGACAGGGGGAAAGTACTTC. This chain connects TRBV24-1 to TRBJ2-7; TRBD1 matches at 9 bases. The CDR3 has 12 residues. With 4 bases clipped from V and 11 bases from J, the junction kept 5 bases outside the gene matches. Germline lookup yields CDR1 KGHDR and CDR2 SFDVKD.

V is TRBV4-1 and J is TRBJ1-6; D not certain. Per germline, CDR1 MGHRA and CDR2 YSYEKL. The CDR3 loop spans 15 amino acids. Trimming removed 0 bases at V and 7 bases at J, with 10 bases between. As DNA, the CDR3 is TGCGCCAGCAGCCAAGATCGACAACTCAATTCACCCCTCCACTTT. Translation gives CASSQDRQLNSPLHF.

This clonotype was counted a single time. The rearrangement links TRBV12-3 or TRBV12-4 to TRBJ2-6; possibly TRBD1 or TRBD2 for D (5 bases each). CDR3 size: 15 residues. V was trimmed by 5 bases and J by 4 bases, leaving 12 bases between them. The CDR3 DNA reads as TGTGCCAGCAGTGATGAGGGGTCAGGGGCCAACGTCCTGACTTTC. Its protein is CASSDEGSGANVLTF.

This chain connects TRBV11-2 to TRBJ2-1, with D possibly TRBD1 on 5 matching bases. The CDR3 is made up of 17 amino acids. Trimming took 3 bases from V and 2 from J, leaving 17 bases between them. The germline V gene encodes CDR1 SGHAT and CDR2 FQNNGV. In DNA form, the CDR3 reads TGTGCCAGCAGCTTGACCGGACAAGACGAGCCCTACAATGAGCAGTTCTTC. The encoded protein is CASSLTGQDEPYNEQFF.

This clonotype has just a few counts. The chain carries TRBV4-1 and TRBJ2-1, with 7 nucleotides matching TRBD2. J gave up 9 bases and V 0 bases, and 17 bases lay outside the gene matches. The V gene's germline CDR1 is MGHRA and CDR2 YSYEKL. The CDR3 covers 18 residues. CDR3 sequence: CASSQESGGGDSGGEQFF. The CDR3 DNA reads TGCGCCAGCAGCCAAGAAAGTGGCGGGGGAGATTCTGGGGGTGAGCAGTTCTTC.

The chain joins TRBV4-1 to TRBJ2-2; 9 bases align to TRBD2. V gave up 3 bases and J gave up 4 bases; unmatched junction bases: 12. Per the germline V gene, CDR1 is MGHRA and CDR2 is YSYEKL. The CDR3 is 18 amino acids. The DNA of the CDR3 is TGCGCCAGCAGCCAGTCGATGCGGGGGGGCCATGGCACCGGGGAGCTGTTTTTT. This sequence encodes CASSQSMRGGHGTGELFF.

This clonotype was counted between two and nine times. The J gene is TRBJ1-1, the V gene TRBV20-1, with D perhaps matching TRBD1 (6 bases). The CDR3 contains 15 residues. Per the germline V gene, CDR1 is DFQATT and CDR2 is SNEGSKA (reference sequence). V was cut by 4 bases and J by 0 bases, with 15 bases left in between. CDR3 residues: CSANRVDRMNTEAFF. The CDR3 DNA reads TGCAGTGCTAATCGGGTAGACAGGATGAACACTGAAGCTTTCTTT.

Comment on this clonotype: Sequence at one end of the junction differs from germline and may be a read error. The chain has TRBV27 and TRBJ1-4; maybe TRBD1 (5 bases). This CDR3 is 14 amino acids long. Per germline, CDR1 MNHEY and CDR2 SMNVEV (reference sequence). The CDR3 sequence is CAGSRGVTNEKLFF. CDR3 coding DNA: TGTGCCGGCAGCCGGGGGGTTACTAATGAAAAACTGTTTTTT.

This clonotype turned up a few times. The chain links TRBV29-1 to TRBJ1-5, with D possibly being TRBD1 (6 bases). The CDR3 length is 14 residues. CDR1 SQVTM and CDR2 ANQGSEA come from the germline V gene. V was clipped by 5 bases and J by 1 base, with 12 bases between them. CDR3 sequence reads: CSVSQGLSNQPQHF. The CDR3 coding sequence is TGCAGCGTTTCACAGGGTTTGAGCAATCAGCCCCAGCATTTT. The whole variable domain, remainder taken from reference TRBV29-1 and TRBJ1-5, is SAVISQKPSRDICQRGTSLTIQCQVDSQVTMMFWYRQQPGQSLTLIATANQGSEATYESGFVIDKFPISRPNLTFSTLTVSNMSPEDSSIYLCSVSQGLSNQPQHFGDGTRLSIL.

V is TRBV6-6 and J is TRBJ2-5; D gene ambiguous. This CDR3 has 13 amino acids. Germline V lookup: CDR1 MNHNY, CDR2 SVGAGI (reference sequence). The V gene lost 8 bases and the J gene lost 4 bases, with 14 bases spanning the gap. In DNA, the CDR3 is TGTGCCAGCTCGGACGGGCGGTTAGAGACCCAGTACTTC. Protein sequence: CASSDGRLETQYF.

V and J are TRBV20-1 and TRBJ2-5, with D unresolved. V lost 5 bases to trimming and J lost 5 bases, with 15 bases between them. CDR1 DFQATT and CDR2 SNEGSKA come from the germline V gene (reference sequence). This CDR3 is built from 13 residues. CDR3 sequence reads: CSAPDQSRETQYF. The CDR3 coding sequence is TGCAGTGCTCCCGACCAGTCCAGGGAGACCCAGTACTTC.

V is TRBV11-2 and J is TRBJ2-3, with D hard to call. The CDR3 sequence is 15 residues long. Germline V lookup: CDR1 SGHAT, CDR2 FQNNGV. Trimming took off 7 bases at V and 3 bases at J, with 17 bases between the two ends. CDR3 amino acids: CASNPARSRTDTQYF. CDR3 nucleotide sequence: TGTGCCAGCAATCCCGCTAGAAGTCGTACAGATACGCAGTATTTT.

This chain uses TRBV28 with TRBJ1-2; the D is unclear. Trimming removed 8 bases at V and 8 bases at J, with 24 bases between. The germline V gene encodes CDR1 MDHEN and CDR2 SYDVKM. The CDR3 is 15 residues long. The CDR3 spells CASGKDIPQDSGYTF. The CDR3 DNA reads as TGTGCCAGCGGTAAAGACATTCCTCAAGATAGCGGCTACACCTTC.

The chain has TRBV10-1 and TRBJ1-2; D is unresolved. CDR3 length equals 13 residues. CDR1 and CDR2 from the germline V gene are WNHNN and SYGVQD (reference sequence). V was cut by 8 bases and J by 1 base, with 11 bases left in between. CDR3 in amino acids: CASSLQLNYGYTF. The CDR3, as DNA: TGCGCCAGCTCCCTACAGCTTAACTATGGCTACACCTTC.